Each of the 9 T cell receptor beta chains below was sequenced from the same sample in a study of cytomegalovirus exposure and HLA in healthy donors. Generated by immunoSEQ multiplex PCR, the TCRdb table keeps only in-frame clones and is missing some. Of under 150,000 clones listed, around 86% are singletons. Sequencing was performed on PBMCs. The receptors originated from a young man in good health and CMV-seropositive.

This chain connects TRBV6-1 to TRBJ1-2; 10 bases map to TRBD1. The trim removed 6 bases at V and 2 bases at J, leaving 6 bases unmatched. CDR1 and CDR2 (germline): MNHNS, SASEGT. The CDR3 runs to 15 residues. This CDR3 reads CASRTGQGPNYGYTF. The CDR3 DNA reads TGTGCCAGCAGAACGGGACAGGGGCCCAACTATGGCTACACCTTC.

This chain uses TRBV19 with TRBJ2-7; 8 bases map to TRBD2. Germline CDR1 is LNHDA and CDR2 is SQIVND (reference sequence). The J segment lost 5 bases and the V segment lost 7 bases, leaving 10 bases of the junction unmatched. The CDR3 is 14 residues long. The CDR3 bases are TGTGCCAGTAAAAAAGCGGGAGCGTTTCACGAGCAGTACTTC. Its protein product is CASKKAGAFHEQYF.

The genes are TRBV2 and TRBJ2-5; 8 positions agree with TRBD1. Germline CDR1 and CDR2: SNHLY and FYNNEI. The CDR3 covers 13 residues. Trimming took 6 bases from V and 4 from J; bases not matched to a gene: 4. The CDR3, as DNA: TGTGCCAGCAGCAGGGGGCGGAGAGAGACCCAGTACTTC. This codes for CASSRGRRETQYF.

This clone has more than one count but fewer than ten. The genes are TRBV15 and TRBJ1-5, with a tentative D call TRBD1 (5 bases). V gave up 3 bases and J gave up 5 bases, with 20 bases separating them. Germline V gene lookup returns CDR1 LNHNV and CDR2 YYDKDF (reference sequence). CDR3 size: 17 residues. DNA of the CDR3: TGTGCCACCAGCAGGATACCAAGGGGCGGCCTTGATCAGCCCCAGCATTTT. Translated: CATSRIPRGGLDQPQHF.

The chain carries TRBV5-5 and TRBJ2-7; 8 nucleotides line up with TRBD2. The V segment lost 4 bases and the J segment 1 base; nucleotides outside the gene matches: 7. The CDR3 has 15 residues. Germline assignment: CDR1 SGHKS and CDR2 YYEKEE (reference sequence). The CDR3 DNA follows: TGTGCCAGCAGCGGGGAGCGGGGGATTTCCTACGAGCAGTACTTC. The encoded protein is CASSGERGISYEQYF.

The chain combines TRBV5-1 with TRBJ2-1; a weak D match, TRBD1 (6 bases). Germline CDR1 is SGHRS and CDR2 is YFSETQ. The length of the CDR3 is 18 residues. V lost 4 bases, J lost 4 bases, and 24 bases lay in between. CDR3 residues: CASSRRGTLSGSYNEQFF. CDR3 nucleotides: TGCGCCAGCAGCAGAAGGGGGACCCTATCGGGGTCATACAATGAGCAGTTCTTC.

The chain employs TRBV28 and TRBJ1-2, with D uncertain. Germline V CDR1 and CDR2: MDHEN, SYDVKM. Trimming removed 4 bases from V and 1 base from J, with 7 bases in between. The CDR3 covers 13 residues. The CDR3 region has the DNA TGTGCCAGCAGTTGGGAGCTTAACTATGGCTACACCTTC. This codes for CASSWELNYGYTF.

This rearrangement joins TRBV10-1 to TRBJ2-7; the match to TRBD2 covers 7 bases. Germline V lookup: CDR1 WNHNN, CDR2 SYGVQD (reference sequence). Trimming cost V 4 bases and J 4 bases; bases outside gene matches: 7. CDR3 size: 14 residues. The CDR3 region has the DNA TGCGCCAGCAGTGTCGCGCGGGGAGGGTACGAGCAGTACTTC. Its translation: CASSVARGGYEQYF.

The genes are TRBV15 and TRBJ2-1; maybe TRBD2 (6 bases). Germline-derived CDR1 and CDR2 are LNHNV and YYDKDF (reference sequence). V was pared by 8 bases and J by 6 bases, with 14 bases between. The CDR3 runs 13 residues. CDR3 protein: CATAEGGGNEQFF. The CDR3 coding sequence is TGTGCCACCGCAGAGGGAGGAGGCAATGAGCAGTTCTTC.